This TCR beta chain was sequenced in a study of shared clonotypes between healthy human individuals. Germline V lookup: CDR1 PRHDT, CDR2 FYEKMQ (reference sequence). V lost 0 bases and J 7 bases, leaving 10 bases between the germline ends. The CDR3 consists of 13 residues. The data were produced by immunoSEQ multiplex PCR, yet TCRdb's version contains in-frame clones alone and is incomplete. In the table there are around 600,000 clones, roughly 98% of which are singletons. CD8 cells classed as naive were CD45RO-negative and positively selected for CCR7, excluding terminally differentiated effector memory CD45RA+ cells.

The genes are TRBV13 and TRBJ2-7; D gene uncertain. The origin of this receptor is a man aged 25-45 years in good health. The material sequenced was naive CD8+ T cells sorted from blood. CDR3 coding DNA: TGTGCCAGCAGCTTAGGGAAATCTGGGGAGCAGTACTTC. It specifies CASSLGKSGEQYF.